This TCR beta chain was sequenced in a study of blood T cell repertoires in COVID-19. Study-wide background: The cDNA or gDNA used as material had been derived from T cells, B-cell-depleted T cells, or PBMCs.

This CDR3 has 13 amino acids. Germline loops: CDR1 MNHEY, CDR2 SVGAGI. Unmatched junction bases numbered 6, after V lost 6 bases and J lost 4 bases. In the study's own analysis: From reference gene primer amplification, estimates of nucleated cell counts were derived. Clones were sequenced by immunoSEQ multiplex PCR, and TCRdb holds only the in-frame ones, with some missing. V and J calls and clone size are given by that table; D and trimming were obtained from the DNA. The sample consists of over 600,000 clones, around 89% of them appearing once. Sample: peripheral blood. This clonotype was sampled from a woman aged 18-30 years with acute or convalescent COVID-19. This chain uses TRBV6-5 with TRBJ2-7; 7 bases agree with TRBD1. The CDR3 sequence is CASRSPGQYEQYF. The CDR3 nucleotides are TGTGCCAGCAGGTCCCCGGGACAGTACGAGCAGTACTTC.